Listed below are T cell receptor beta chains from one sample, sequenced in a study of T cell responses to AZD1222 COVID-19 vaccine. Produced via immunoSEQ multiplex PCR; TCRdb's table is partial and in-frame only. This table has about 77,000 clones, roughly 90% appearing once. Sequenced here: peripheral blood, sampled 28 days after the second AZD1222 dose. These TCRs come from an adult who received the AZD1222 COVID-19 vaccine. Both conserved end residues are part of each CDR3.

j_call: TRBJ2-3; v_call: TRBV5-1; cdr3_aa: CASRSGGPTDTQYF
j_call: TRBJ1-5; v_call: TRBV2; cdr3_aa: CASSEEDPNQPQHF
j_call: TRBJ1-3; v_call: TRBV13; cdr3_aa: CASSLFGPRNTIYF
j_call: TRBJ2-7; v_call: TRBV15; cdr3_aa: CATSRDLDYSYEQYF
j_call: TRBJ1-2; v_call: TRBV7-9; cdr3_aa: CASSLAFLANYGYTF
j_call: TRBJ1-3; v_call: TRBV5-1; cdr3_aa: CASSLGTGRPGNTIYF
j_call: TRBJ1-3; v_call: TRBV19; cdr3_aa: CASSIVAGVGNTIYF
j_call: TRBJ2-1; v_call: TRBV6-2/TRBV6-3; cdr3_aa: CASSYTTTGEYNEQFF
j_call: TRBJ1-6; v_call: TRBV11-3; cdr3_aa: CASRNSRQGVNSPLHF
j_call: TRBJ1-1; v_call: TRBV25-1; cdr3_aa: CAGRRRGGKTEAFF
j_call: TRBJ1-1; v_call: TRBV5-1; cdr3_aa: CASSLGARTEAFF
j_call: TRBJ2-7; v_call: TRBV7-9; cdr3_aa: CASSTPVVGDPYEQYF
j_call: TRBJ1-4; v_call: TRBV6-5; cdr3_aa: CASSSPGEGTNEKLFF
j_call: TRBJ2-7; v_call: TRBV30; cdr3_aa: CAWSVGDRVYEQYF
j_call: TRBJ1-1; v_call: TRBV12-3/TRBV12-4; cdr3_aa: CASTFTGNTEAFF
j_call: TRBJ2-6; v_call: TRBV6-1; cdr3_aa: CASREARPSGANVLTF
j_call: TRBJ2-7; v_call: TRBV4-1; cdr3_aa: CASSYRLNPQGGYEQYF
j_call: TRBJ2-1; v_call: TRBV7-7; cdr3_aa: CASSLDPPGDNEQFF
j_call: TRBJ2-7; v_call: TRBV11-2; cdr3_aa: CASSWPYGQGSYEQYF
j_call: TRBJ2-2; v_call: TRBV9; cdr3_aa: CASSVVKGGPGELFF
j_call: TRBJ1-5; v_call: TRBV19; cdr3_aa: CASSIDGGTEFRQPQHF
j_call: TRBJ2-7; v_call: TRBV5-1; cdr3_aa: CASSRDILYEQYF
j_call: TRBJ1-1; v_call: TRBV7-8; cdr3_aa: CASSRVGAANTEAFF
j_call: TRBJ2-3; v_call: TRBV27; cdr3_aa: CASSSHRLAGEADTQYF
j_call: TRBJ1-1; v_call: TRBV10-3; cdr3_aa: CAFGTGYTEAFF
j_call: TRBJ2-7; v_call: TRBV28; cdr3_aa: CASWGGSLYEQYF
j_call: TRBJ1-2; v_call: TRBV7-9; cdr3_aa: CASSPADRKAMGYTF
j_call: TRBJ1-1; v_call: TRBV29-1; cdr3_aa: CSVEAYFDTEMNTEAFF
j_call: TRBJ1-2; v_call: TRBV7-6; cdr3_aa: CASSFLKLGTGVFYGYTF
j_call: TRBJ2-1; v_call: TRBV28; cdr3_aa: CASSLAGRVNNEQFF
j_call: TRBJ2-2; v_call: TRBV27; cdr3_aa: CASSPPGTPPWELFF
j_call: TRBJ1-1; v_call: TRBV30; cdr3_aa: CAYNRGNTEAFF
j_call: TRBJ1-1; v_call: TRBV9; cdr3_aa: CASSTGWNTEAFF
j_call: TRBJ2-1; v_call: TRBV29-1; cdr3_aa: CSVDGTSGYNEQFF
j_call: TRBJ2-5; v_call: TRBV7-3; cdr3_aa: CASSSNPGAEETQYF
j_call: TRBJ2-2; v_call: TRBV10-3; cdr3_aa: CAIARTGELFF
j_call: TRBJ1-2; v_call: TRBV12-5; cdr3_aa: CASGFGTAYGYTF
j_call: TRBJ2-3; v_call: TRBV5-1; cdr3_aa: CASNERVGSTDTQYF
j_call: TRBJ2-7; v_call: TRBV19; cdr3_aa: CASSPRGTEYEQYF
j_call: TRBJ1-2; v_call: TRBV2; cdr3_aa: CASRKATGKGGGYTF
j_call: TRBJ1-1; v_call: TRBV24-1; cdr3_aa: CATSDPTGYEVFF
j_call: TRBJ2-1; v_call: TRBV29-1; cdr3_aa: CSGRGLGEQFF
j_call: TRBJ1-6; v_call: TRBV4-3; cdr3_aa: CASSPRGQANSPLHF
j_call: TRBJ1-2; v_call: TRBV6-2/TRBV6-3; cdr3_aa: CASSDIPLGYGYTF
j_call: TRBJ2-1; v_call: TRBV9; cdr3_aa: CASSARQGAYNEQFF
j_call: TRBJ1-2; v_call: TRBV20-1; cdr3_aa: CSARDRVPFF
j_call: TRBJ1-1; v_call: TRBV6-5; cdr3_aa: CASRVGTAYTEAFF